What follows are 22 T cell receptor beta chains derived from one specimen sequenced in a study of cytomegalovirus exposure and HLA in healthy donors. PCR used 60 Vbeta primers and 13 Jbeta primers. The assay was immunoSEQ multiplex PCR, and TCRdb's table has in-frame clones only and misses some. This table holds fewer than 200,000 clones, approximately 79% found once. Sequenced: PBMCs. These receptors were taken from a man between 40 and 49 years old in good health and CMV-seronegative.

V is TRBV5-6 and J is TRBJ2-2; D is uncertain. CDR3 length: 14 residues. Germline values: CDR1 SGHDT, CDR2 YYEEEE. Trimming stripped 4 bases from V and 0 bases from J, with 7 bases between. For the CDR3, the DNA is TGTGCCAGCAGCCCTGAGACGAACACCGGGGAGCTGTTTTTT. It is translated as CASSPETNTGELFF.

The chain combines TRBV25-1 with TRBJ2-1; a weak D match, TRBD2 (5 bases). V lost 5 bases, J lost 12 bases, and 17 bases lay in between. Germline V gives CDR1 MGHDK, CDR2 SYGVNS. This CDR3 region has 13 residues. The chain's CDR3 is CASSSDFSPGQFF. CDR3 in DNA: TGTGCCAGCAGTTCGGACTTTTCCCCGGGGCAGTTCTTC.

The chain combines TRBV28 with TRBJ1-1; a possible D gene is TRBD1 (6 bases). V lost 2 bases and J 4 bases, leaving 8 bases between the germline ends. This CDR3 has 13 residues. Per germline, CDR1 MDHEN and CDR2 SYDVKM. CDR3 sequence reads: CASSLTGSTEAFF. DNA for the CDR3: TGTGCCAGCAGTTTAACAGGGAGCACTGAAGCTTTCTTT.

The chain recombines TRBV5-6 with TRBJ2-7, with 9 bases aligning to TRBD2. This CDR3 is built from 14 residues. Germline CDR1 SGHDT, CDR2 YYEEEE. The ends lost 2 bases at V and 6 bases at J; junction bases unmatched: 6. The CDR3 coding sequence is TGTGCCAGCAGCTTCCGCGGGAGGGGGGGCGAGCAGTACTTC. It is translated as CASSFRGRGGEQYF.

This chain connects TRBV6-5 to TRBJ2-5; 7 nucleotides line up with TRBD1. The DNA end is more similar to TRBJ2-7, so the J call may be wrong. This CDR3 has 16 residues. Per germline, CDR1 MNHEY and CDR2 SVGAGI. Here the CDR3 reads CASSSTPRNRGDEQYF. The CDR3 DNA follows: TGTGCCAGCAGTTCCACCCCTAGGAACAGGGGCGACGAGCAGTACTTC.

V and J are TRBV10-3 and TRBJ2-1, with 10 bases that match TRBD2. The CDR3 is made up of 16 amino acids. Trimming removed 0 bases from V and 5 bases from J; junction bases left unmatched: 4. Per germline, CDR1 ENHRY and CDR2 SYGVKD. The CDR3 sequence is CAISESSGRGNNEQFF. Here the CDR3 DNA reads TGTGCCATCAGTGAGTCGAGCGGGAGGGGTAACAATGAGCAGTTCTTC.

The sample holds one count of this clone. This chain connects TRBV4-1 to TRBJ2-5; weak D call: TRBD1 (6 bases). The CDR3 spans 13 residues. V lost 4 bases, J lost 7 bases, and 13 bases lay in between. The germline gives CDR1 MGHRA, CDR2 YSYEKL. The CDR3 here is CASSPDRMGTQYF. The DNA for the CDR3 is TGCGCCAGCAGCCCCGACAGGATGGGGACCCAGTACTTC.

This clone was found a few times. V usage is TRBV27 and J usage is TRBJ2-1; D is perhaps TRBD2 (6 bases). Germline loops: CDR1 MNHEY, CDR2 SMNVEV (reference sequence). V was cut by 6 bases and J by 8 bases, with 17 bases left in between. This CDR3 spans 14 amino acids. The chain's CDR3 is CASRRGLLNDEQFF. In DNA form, the CDR3 reads TGTGCCAGCAGGCGGGGCCTCCTAAACGATGAGCAGTTCTTC.

The V and J genes are TRBV2 and TRBJ2-3; 9 positions agree with TRBD2. From germline, CDR1 is SNHLY and CDR2 FYNNEI. V lost 6 bases and J lost 5; bases outside the gene matches: 6. This CDR3 is 14 amino acids long. CDR3 DNA: TGTGCCAGCAGGGGGACTAGCAGGAAAGATACGCAGTATTTT. Its translation: CASRGTSRKDTQYF.

The chain is built from TRBV7-2 and TRBJ1-5; D is perhaps TRBD1 (5 bases). In germline, CDR1 is SGHTA, CDR2 FQGNSA. The CDR3 is 16 amino acids. V was pared by 1 base and J by 0 bases, with 10 bases between. In DNA, the CDR3 is TGTGCCAGCAGCTTAGGTCCAGGACATAGCAATCAGCCCCAGCATTTT. It encodes CASSLGPGHSNQPQHF.

V is TRBV2 and J is TRBJ2-1; TRBD2 is a possible D gene (6 bases). V was pared by 5 bases and J by 7 bases, with 21 bases between. Germline V CDR1 and CDR2: SNHLY, FYNNEI. The CDR3 is made up of 16 amino acids. DNA of the CDR3: TGTGCCAGCAGTCACCGGGGGAAGATCAGGGAGAATGAGCAGTTCTTC. Translating it yields CASSHRGKIRENEQFF.

The CDR3 is CATVNTGELFF. The CDR3 nucleotides are TGCGCCACCGTTAACACCGGGGAGCTGTTTTTT. The rearrangement uses TRBV5-1 and TRBJ2-2; D is undetermined. CDR1 is SGHRS, CDR2 YFSETQ, per germline. V lost 9 bases to trimming and J lost 2 bases, with 5 bases between them. This CDR3 comprises 11 residues.

The chain couples TRBV27 to TRBJ2-7; 14 bases match TRBD2. The CDR3 loop spans 16 amino acids. CDR1 MNHEY and CDR2 SMNVEV come from the germline V gene (reference sequence). J gave up 5 bases and V 6 bases, and 9 bases lay outside the gene matches. The CDR3 region has the DNA TGTGCCAGCAGCGAAATACCGGGACTAGCGGGAGACGAGCAGTACTTC. It encodes CASSEIPGLAGDEQYF.

V gene TRBV5-4 combines with J gene TRBJ2-5, with D unclear. The DNA end favors TRBJ2-7, so the J call may be wrong. CDR1 SGHNT and CDR2 YYREEE come from the germline V gene (reference sequence). This CDR3 is built from 14 residues. The DNA for the CDR3 is TGTGCCAGCAGCTTGTCACTATCCTCCTACGAGCAGTACTTC. Its translation is CASSLSLSSYEQYF.

This sequence joins TRBV6-1 and TRBJ1-1; D not resolved. The germline V gene encodes CDR1 MNHNS and CDR2 SASEGT. The V end lost 9 bases, the J end lost 4 bases, and 18 bases lay between the germline ends. CDR3 size: 14 residues. For the CDR3, the DNA is TGTGCCAGTTATAATGCACAAATCCGCACTGAAGCTTTCTTT. It translates to CASYNAQIRTEAFF.

This rearrangement joins TRBV11-2 to TRBJ2-7; D possibly corresponds to TRBD1 (6 bases). The CDR3 is 15 residues long. Germline loops: CDR1 SGHAT, CDR2 FQNNGV. With 0 bases removed from V and 1 base from J, the gap between germline ends came to 10 bases. CDR3 region: CASSLDRTVSYEQYF. The CDR3 region has the DNA TGTGCCAGCAGCTTAGATAGGACAGTATCCTACGAGCAGTACTTC.

The chain employs TRBV29-1 and TRBJ2-7; 10 bases fit TRBD1. CDR1 and CDR2 (germline): SQVTM, ANQGSEA. This CDR3 spans 13 amino acids. After removal of 7 bases from V and 0 bases from J, the junction contained 3 bases not matched to a gene. Here the CDR3 DNA reads TGCAGCGCTGGACAGGGGGGCTCCTACGAGCAGTACTTC. This codes for CSAGQGGSYEQYF.

V usage is TRBV6-5 and J usage is TRBJ1-2, with D unresolved. CDR3 size: 15 residues. From germline, CDR1 is MNHEY and CDR2 SVGAGI. Trimming shortened V by 5 bases and J by 8 bases, and 21 bases separated the two germline ends. The CDR3 loop is CASSLYVSEPRGYTF. The CDR3, as DNA: TGTGCCAGCAGTCTCTATGTATCGGAGCCCCGGGGCTACACCTTC.

V and J are TRBV10-3 and TRBJ1-3; the match to TRBD1 covers 7 bases. The germline V gene encodes CDR1 ENHRY and CDR2 SYGVKD. With V trimmed by 3 bases and J by 4 bases, 6 bases remained unmatched. This CDR3 is built from 15 residues. In DNA, the CDR3 is TGTGCCATCAGTGATAAGGGGGCGCCCGGAAACACCATATATTTT. Its protein is CAISDKGAPGNTIYF.

This chain joins TRBV10-3 and TRBJ2-3; the match to TRBD1 covers 9 bases. J lost 4 bases, V lost 0 bases, and 11 bases had no gene match. CDR3 length: 18 amino acids. Germline CDR1 is ENHRY and CDR2 is SYGVKD. The CDR3 DNA sequence: TGTGCCATCAGTGAGTCGGATCGGGACAGGGTGCGGGCAGATACGCAGTATTTT. Encoded protein: CAISESDRDRVRADTQYF.

The chain combines TRBV5-1 with TRBJ2-1, with 12 bases fitting TRBD2. The CDR3 runs to 17 residues. The germline V gene encodes CDR1 SGHRS and CDR2 YFSETQ. V shed 0 bases and J 4 bases; nucleotides not matched to a gene: 5. CDR3 region: CASSLALLAGGYNEQFF. Written as DNA, the CDR3 is TGCGCCAGCAGCTTGGCACTACTAGCGGGAGGATACAATGAGCAGTTCTTC.

The CDR3 DNA follows: TGTGCCAGCAGTTTAAGTGGGACAGCTCTCCCCGCTTTCTTT. Translating gives CASSLSGTALPAFF. The rearrangement links TRBV28 to TRBJ1-1; 7 bases map to TRBD1. Germline V lookup: CDR1 MDHEN, CDR2 SYDVKM. CDR3 length: 14 amino acids. V dropped 2 bases and J dropped 11; count of bases not matched to a gene: 11.